This T cell receptor (beta chain) is drawn from a study of regulatory T cells in long-lasting Graves disease. Time point defined: newly diagnosed GD, antithyroid drugs for less than 3 months. Preparation of the TCR library used RNA extracted from PBMCs. The patients were enrolled through endocrinology in Xi'an, China. This clonotype was recorded only once. Its antigen is currently unknown. Study observations and caveats: Whereas about 870 public clonotypes were shared by new patients, persistent patients shared more, at roughly 3,000.

CDR3 regions were amplified by Arm-PCR using iRepertoire HTBI primers to build TCR beta libraries. Authors' processing steps: Samples collectively showed 62 TRBV and 11 to 15 TRBJ segments. MiXCR, applied by TCRdb to the multiplex PCR reads, yields one record per CDR3 protein. TCRdb, not the authors, supplied the V and J calls. The sample has 350,000 to 450,000 distinct CDR3 sequences; 15% are singletons. The V gene's germline CDR1 is SGHRS and CDR2 YFSETQ. The CDR3 length is 14 residues. Between the trimmed V and J ends, which lost 1 base and 0 bases, there was a span of 6 bases. The same data also contributed to another study, on T cells in Graves' hyperthyroidism and ophthalmopathy. That source reports: Pregnant or lactating patients were excluded, as were those with uncontrolled infection or other autoimmune disease.

The rearrangement links TRBV5-1 to TRBJ2-3; D call uncertain. This receptor was identified in a woman aged 25 to 45 with Graves disease. Sequenced here: peripheral blood mononuclear cells (PBMCs), sampled at new diagnosis, from a patient treated with antithyroid drugs. CDR3 sequence: CASSLITSTDTQYF. The DNA for the CDR3 is TGCGCCAGCAGCTTGATCACTAGCACAGATACGCAGTATTTT.